The TCR beta chain described here comes from a study of beta chain features in type 1 diabetes. In the case of this clone: The target antigen is unknown.

Study-wide results and caveats: Naive, central memory and Treg TCRB repertoires seemed to resemble each other more closely in patients than they did in healthy donors. Type 1 diabetes patients had moderately but significantly shorter TCRB CDR3s in all four CD4+ subsets.

Expressed TCRB transcripts got sequenced, as all isolated RNA was reverse transcribed. Using immunoSEQ multiplex PCR, the repertoire was profiled, and TCRdb retains in-frame clones only, with some absent. The sample includes around 130,000 clones, roughly 10% of them seen just once. Deletions cut 5 bases from V and 4 bases from J, with 12 bases between. There are 14 residues in the CDR3. CDR1 LNHDA and CDR2 SQIVND come from the germline V gene (reference sequence). The rearrangement links TRBV19 to TRBJ2-1; D is possibly TRBD2 (7 bases). The material sequenced was central memory CD4+ T cells from blood. This clonotype originated in a man younger than 40 with type 1 diabetes. CDR3 in amino acids: CASSFGGPYNEQFF. The CDR3 DNA is TGTGCCAGTAGTTTCGGGGGGCCTTACAATGAGCAGTTCTTC.